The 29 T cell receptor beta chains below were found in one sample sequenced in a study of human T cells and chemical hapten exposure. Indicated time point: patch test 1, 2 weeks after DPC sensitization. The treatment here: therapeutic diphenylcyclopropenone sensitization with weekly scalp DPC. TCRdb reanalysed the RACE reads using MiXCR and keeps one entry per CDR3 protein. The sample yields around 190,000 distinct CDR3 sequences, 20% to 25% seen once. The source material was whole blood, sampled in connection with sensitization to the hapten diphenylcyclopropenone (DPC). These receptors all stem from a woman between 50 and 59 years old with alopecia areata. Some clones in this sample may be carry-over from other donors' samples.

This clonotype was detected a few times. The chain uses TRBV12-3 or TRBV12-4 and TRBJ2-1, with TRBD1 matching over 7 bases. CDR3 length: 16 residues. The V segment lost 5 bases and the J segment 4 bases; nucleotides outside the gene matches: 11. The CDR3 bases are TGTGCCAGCAGTCCGACAGGGCAAAAACTTTACAATGAGCAGTTCTTC. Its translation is CASSPTGQKLYNEQFF.

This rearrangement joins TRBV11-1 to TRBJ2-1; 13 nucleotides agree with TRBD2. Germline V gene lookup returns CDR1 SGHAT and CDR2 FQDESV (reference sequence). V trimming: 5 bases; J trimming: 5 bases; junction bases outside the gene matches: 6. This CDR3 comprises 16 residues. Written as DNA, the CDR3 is TGTGCCAGCAGCCCCGGACTAGCGGGGGCCGACAATGAGCAGTTCTTC. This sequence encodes CASSPGLAGADNEQFF.

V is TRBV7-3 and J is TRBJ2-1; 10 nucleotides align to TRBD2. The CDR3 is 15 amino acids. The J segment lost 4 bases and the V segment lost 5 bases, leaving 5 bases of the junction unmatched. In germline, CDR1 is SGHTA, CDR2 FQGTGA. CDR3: CASSPGTSEYNEQFF. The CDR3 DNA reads TGTGCCAGCAGCCCCGGGACTAGCGAATACAATGAGCAGTTCTTC.

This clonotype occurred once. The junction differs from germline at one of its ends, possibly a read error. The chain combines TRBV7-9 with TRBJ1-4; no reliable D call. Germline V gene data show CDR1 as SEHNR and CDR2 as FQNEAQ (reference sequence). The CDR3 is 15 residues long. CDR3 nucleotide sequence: TGTGCCAGCAGCTTAAATGGATTGCCCGACGAAAGACTGTTTTTT. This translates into CASSLNGLPDERLFF.

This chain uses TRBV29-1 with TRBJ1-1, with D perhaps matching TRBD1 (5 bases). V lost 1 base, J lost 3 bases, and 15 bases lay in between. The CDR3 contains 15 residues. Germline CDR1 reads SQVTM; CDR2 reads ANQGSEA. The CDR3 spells CSVEAHGGRDTEAFF. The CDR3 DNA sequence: TGCAGCGTTGAAGCCCACGGGGGTAGGGACACTGAAGCTTTCTTT. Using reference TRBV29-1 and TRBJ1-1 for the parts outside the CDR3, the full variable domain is SAVISQKPSRDICQRGTSLTIQCQVDSQVTMMFWYRQQPGQSLTLIATANQGSEATYESGFVIDKFPISRPNLTFSTLTVSNMSPEDSSIYLCSVEAHGGRDTEAFFGQGTRLTVV.

The CDR3 loop reads CASSQLAGSGQETQYF. The CDR3 DNA sequence: TGTGCCAGCAGCCAACTAGCCGGGAGTGGCCAAGAGACCCAGTACTTC. This chain uses TRBV3-1 with TRBJ2-5; the D gene is possibly TRBD2 (6 bases). This CDR3 region has 16 residues. CDR1 is LGHDT, CDR2 YNNKEL, per germline (reference sequence). V lost 2 bases to trimming and J lost 1 base, with 14 bases between them.

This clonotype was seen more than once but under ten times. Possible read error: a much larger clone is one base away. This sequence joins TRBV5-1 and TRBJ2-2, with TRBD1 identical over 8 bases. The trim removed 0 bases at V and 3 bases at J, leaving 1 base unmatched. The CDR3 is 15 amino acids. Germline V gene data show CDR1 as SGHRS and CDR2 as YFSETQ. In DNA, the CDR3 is TGCGCCAGCAGCTTGGAGACAGGGGACACCGGGGAGCTGTTTTTT. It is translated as CASSLETGDTGELFF. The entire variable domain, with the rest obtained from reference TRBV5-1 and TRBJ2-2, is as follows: KAGVTQTPRYLIKTRGQQVTLSCSPISGHRSVSWYQQTPGQGLQFLFEYFSETQRNKGNFPGRFSGRQFSNSRSEMNVSTLELGDSALYLCASSLETGDTGELFFGEGSRLTVL.

DNA of the CDR3: TGTGCCAGCTCCGGGGCCGAGGGTCAGCCCCAGCATTTT. It yields the protein CASSGAEGQPQHF. The V gene is TRBV7-2, the J gene TRBJ1-5; tentative D call: TRBD1 (5 bases). The CDR3 runs to 13 residues. Trimming stripped 8 bases from V and 6 bases from J, with 14 bases between. Germline V lookup: CDR1 SGHTA, CDR2 FQGNSA.

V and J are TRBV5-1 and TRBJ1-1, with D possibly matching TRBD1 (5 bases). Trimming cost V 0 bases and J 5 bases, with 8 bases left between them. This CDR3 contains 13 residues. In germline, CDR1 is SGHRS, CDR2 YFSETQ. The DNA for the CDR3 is TGCGCCAGCAGCTTGGCAGGGCGAACTGAAGCTTTCTTT. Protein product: CASSLAGRTEAFF.

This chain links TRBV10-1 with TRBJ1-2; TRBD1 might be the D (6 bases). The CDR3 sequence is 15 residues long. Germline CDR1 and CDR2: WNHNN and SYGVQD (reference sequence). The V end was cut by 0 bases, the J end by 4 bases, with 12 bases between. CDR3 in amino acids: CASSESPLGAYGYTF. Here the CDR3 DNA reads TGCGCCAGCAGTGAGTCACCATTGGGGGCCTATGGCTACACCTTC.

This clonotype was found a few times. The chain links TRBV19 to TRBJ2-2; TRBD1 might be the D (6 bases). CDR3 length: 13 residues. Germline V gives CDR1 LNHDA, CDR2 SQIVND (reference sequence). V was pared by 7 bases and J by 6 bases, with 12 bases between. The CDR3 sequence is CASTRQVPGELFF. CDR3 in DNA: TGTGCCAGTACCAGACAGGTCCCCGGGGAGCTGTTTTTT. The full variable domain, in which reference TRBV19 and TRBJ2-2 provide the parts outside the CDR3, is DGGITQSPKYLFRKEGQNVTLSCEQNLNHDAMYWYRQDPGQGLRLIYYSQIVNDFQKGDIAEGYSVSREKKESFPLTVTSAQKNPTAFYLCASTRQVPGELFFGEGSRLTVL.

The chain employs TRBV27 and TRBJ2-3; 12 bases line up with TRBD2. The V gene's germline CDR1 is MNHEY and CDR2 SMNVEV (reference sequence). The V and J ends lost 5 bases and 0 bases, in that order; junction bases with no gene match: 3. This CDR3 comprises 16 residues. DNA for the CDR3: TGTGCCAGCAGTCTACTAGCGGGAGGAAGCACAGATACGCAGTATTTT. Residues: CASSLLAGGSTDTQYF.

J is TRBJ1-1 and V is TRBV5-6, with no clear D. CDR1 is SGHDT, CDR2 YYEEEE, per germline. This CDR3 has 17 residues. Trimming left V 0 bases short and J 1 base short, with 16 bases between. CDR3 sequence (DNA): TGTGCCAGCAGCTTGGAGGGAATGATGGGAGGGAACACTGAAGCTTTCTTT. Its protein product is CASSLEGMMGGNTEAFF.

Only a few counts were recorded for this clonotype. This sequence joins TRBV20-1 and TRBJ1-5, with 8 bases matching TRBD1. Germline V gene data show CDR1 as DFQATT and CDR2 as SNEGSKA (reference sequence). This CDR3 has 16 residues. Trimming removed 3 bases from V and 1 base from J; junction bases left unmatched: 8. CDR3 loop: CSASPTGGGSNQPQHF. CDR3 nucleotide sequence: TGCAGTGCTAGCCCCACAGGGGGAGGAAGCAATCAGCCCCAGCATTTT.

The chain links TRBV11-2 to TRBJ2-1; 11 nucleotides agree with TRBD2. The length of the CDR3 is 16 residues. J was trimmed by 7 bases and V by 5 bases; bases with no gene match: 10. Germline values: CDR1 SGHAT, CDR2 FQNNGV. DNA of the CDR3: TGTGCCAGCAGCGCACAGACTAGCGGGGAACAGAATGAGCAGTTCTTC. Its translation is CASSAQTSGEQNEQFF.

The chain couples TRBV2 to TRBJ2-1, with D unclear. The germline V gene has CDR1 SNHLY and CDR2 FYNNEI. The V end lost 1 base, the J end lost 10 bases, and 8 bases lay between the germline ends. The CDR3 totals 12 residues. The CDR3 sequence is CASSEVVEEQFF. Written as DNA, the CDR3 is TGTGCCAGCAGTGAAGTAGTGGAAGAGCAGTTCTTC.

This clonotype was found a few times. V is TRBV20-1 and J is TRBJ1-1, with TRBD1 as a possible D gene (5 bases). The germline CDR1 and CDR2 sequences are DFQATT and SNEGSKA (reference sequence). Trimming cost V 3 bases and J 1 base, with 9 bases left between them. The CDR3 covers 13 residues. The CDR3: CSASLGPNTEAFF. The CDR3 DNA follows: TGCAGTGCTAGTTTGGGGCCGAACACTGAAGCTTTCTTT.

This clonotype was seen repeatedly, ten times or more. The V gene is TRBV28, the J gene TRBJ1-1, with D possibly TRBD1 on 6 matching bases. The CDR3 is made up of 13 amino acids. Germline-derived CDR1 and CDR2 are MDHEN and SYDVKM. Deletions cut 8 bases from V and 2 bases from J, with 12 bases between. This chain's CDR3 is CASPDRLNTEAFF. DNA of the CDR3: TGTGCCAGCCCTGACAGGTTAAACACTGAAGCTTTCTTT.

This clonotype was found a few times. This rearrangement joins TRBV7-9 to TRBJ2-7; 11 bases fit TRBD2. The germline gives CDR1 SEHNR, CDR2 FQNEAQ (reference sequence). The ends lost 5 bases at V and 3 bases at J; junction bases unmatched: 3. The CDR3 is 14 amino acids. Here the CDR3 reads CASSHSGRVYEQYF. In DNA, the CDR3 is TGTGCCAGCAGCCATAGCGGGAGGGTCTACGAGCAGTACTTC. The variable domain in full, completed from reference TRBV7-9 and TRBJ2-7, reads DTGVSQNPRHKITKRGQNVTFRCDPISEHNRLYWYRQTLGQGPEFLTYFQNEAQLEKSRLLSDRFSAERPKGSFSTLEIQRTEQGDSAMYLCASSHSGRVYEQYFGPGTRLTVT.

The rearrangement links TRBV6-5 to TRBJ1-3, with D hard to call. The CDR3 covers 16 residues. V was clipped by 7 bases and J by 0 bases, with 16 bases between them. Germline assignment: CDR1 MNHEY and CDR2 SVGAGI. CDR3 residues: CASTKTRPRSGNTIYF. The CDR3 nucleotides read TGTGCCAGCACTAAGACACGTCCCCGCTCTGGAAACACCATATATTTT.

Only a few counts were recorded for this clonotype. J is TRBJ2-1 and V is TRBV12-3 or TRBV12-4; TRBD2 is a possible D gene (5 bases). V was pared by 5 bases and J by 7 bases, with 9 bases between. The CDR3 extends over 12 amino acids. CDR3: CASSLTRNEQFF. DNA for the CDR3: TGTGCCAGCAGTCTAACTAGAAATGAGCAGTTCTTC.

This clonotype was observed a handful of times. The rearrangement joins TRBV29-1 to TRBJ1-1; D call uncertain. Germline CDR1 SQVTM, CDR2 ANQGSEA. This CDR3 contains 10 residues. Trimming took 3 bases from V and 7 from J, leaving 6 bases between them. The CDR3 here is CSVERNEAFF. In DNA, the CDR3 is TGCAGCGTTGAGAGGAATGAAGCTTTCTTT.

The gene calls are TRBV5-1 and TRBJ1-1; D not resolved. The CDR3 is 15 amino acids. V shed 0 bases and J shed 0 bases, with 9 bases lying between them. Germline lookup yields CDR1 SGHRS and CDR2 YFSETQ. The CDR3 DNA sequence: TGCGCCAGCAGCTTGGCCGAGGGCCTGAACACTGAAGCTTTCTTT. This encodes CASSLAEGLNTEAFF.

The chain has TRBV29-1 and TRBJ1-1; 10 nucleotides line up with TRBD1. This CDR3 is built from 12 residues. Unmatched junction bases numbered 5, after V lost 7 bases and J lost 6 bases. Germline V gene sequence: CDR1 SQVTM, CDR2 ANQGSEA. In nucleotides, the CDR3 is TGCAGCGGGGGACAGGGGATATCTGAAGCTTTCTTT. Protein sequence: CSGGQGISEAFF.

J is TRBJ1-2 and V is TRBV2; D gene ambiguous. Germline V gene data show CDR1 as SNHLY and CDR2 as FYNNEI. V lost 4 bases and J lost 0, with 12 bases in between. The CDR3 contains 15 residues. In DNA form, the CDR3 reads TGTGCCAGCAGTGCCACAGCGATCTCTAACTATGGCTACACCTTC. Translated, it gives CASSATAISNYGYTF.

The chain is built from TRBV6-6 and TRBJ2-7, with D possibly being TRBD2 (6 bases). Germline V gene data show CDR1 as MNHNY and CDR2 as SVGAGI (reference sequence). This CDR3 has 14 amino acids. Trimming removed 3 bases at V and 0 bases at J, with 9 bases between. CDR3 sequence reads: CASSYLGGSYEQYF. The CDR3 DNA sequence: TGTGCCAGCAGTTATCTGGGAGGCTCCTACGAGCAGTACTTC.

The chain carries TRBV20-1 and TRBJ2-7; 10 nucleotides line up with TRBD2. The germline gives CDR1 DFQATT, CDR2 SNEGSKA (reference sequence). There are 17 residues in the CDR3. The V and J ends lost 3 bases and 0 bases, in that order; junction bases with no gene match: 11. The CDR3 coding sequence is TGCAGTGCTAGTGGGGCTAGCGGGAGTCTTAGCTCCTACGAGCAGTACTTC. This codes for CSASGASGSLSSYEQYF.

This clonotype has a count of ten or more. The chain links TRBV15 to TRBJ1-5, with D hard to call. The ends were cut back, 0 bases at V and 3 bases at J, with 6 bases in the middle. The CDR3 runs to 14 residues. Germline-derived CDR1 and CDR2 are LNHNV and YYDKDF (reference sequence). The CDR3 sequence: CATSRDYVNQPQHF. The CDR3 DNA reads TGTGCCACCAGCAGAGATTATGTCAATCAGCCCCAGCATTTT. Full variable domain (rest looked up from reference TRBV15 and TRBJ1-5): DAMVIQNPRYQVTQFGKPVTLSCSQTLNHNVMYWYQQKSSQAPKLLFHYYDKDFNNEADTPDNFQSRRPNTSFCFLDIRSPGLGDTAMYLCATSRDYVNQPQHFGDGTRLSIL.

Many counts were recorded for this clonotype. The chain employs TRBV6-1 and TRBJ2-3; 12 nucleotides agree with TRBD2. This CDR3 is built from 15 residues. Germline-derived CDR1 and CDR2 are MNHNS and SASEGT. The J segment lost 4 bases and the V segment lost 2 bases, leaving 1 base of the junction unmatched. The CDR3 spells CASSELAGGPDTQYF. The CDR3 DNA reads TGTGCCAGCAGTGAACTAGCGGGAGGGCCAGATACGCAGTATTTT.